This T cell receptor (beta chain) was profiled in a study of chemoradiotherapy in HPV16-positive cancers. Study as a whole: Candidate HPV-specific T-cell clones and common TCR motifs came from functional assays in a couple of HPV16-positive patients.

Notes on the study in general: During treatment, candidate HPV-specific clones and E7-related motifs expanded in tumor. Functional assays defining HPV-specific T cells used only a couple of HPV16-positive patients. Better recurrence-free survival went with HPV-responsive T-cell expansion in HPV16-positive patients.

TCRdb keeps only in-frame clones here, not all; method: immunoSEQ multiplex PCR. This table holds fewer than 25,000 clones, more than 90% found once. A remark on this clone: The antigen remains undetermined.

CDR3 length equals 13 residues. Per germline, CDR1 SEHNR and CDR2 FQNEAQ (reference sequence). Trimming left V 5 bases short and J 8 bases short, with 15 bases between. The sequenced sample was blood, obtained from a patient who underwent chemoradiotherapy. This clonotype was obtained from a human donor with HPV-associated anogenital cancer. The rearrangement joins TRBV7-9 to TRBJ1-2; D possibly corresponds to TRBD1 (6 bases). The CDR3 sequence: CASSPGGGGGYTF. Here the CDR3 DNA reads TGTGCCAGCAGCCCGGGGGGGGGCGGCGGCTACACCTTC.